The rows below give T cell receptor beta chains drawn from one sample of a study of CD8+ T cells in alopecia areata. Some clones are missing from TCRdb's copy, which holds only in-frame ones; the method was immunoSEQ multiplex PCR. Here the sample spans about 160,000 clones, approximately 45% being singletons. The sequencing sample was made of CD4+ T cells sorted from blood. The receptors here all came from a human donor with alopecia areata. CDR3s include the opening cysteine and the closing phenylalanine or tryptophan. The order of the fields is D gene, clone size, V gene, J gene, CDR3 DNA, CDR3 protein. The D gene is left open where the match is weak. Not every row has a clone size; where given, it reads once, few, many or a size class.

>.|.|TRBV28|TRBJ2-2
TGTGCCAGCAGTTTGATCACAGGGCGCACCGGGGAGCTGTTTTTT
CASSLITGRTGELFF
>.|.|TRBV28|TRBJ1-2
TGTGCCAGCAGTGTAGGGGGAGGGAGAAACTATGGCTACACCTTC
CASSVGGGRNYGYTF
>.|.|TRBV14|TRBJ2-7
TGTGCCAGCAGCCAAGTTCTGGAGACTCAGTACTTC
CASSQVLETQYF
>.|few|TRBV7-9|TRBJ2-7
TGTGCCAGCAGCCTTGATTCTGACCGGTTGGTCTTC
CASSLDSDRLVF
>.|.|TRBV2|TRBJ1-2
TGTGCCAGCAAATACAGGGTAGGCTACACCTTC
CASKYRVGYTF
>.|.|TRBV30|TRBJ1-5
TGTGCCTGGAGTGTAAGGGGCAGGGGTAGCAATCAGCCCCAGCATTTT
CAWSVRGRGSNQPQHF
>.|.|TRBV5-1|TRBJ2-7
TGCGCCAGCAGCTTGGCAGGGAGCTCCTACGAGCAGTACTTC
CASSLAGSSYEQYF
>TRBD2|.|TRBV30|TRBJ2-1
TGTGCCTGGAGTGTACTTAGGACTAGCGGGATTTACAATGAGCAGTTCTTC
CAWSVLRTSGIYNEQFF
>TRBD2|few|TRBV4-2|TRBJ2-5
TGTGCCAGCAGCCAAGAGTCTAGCGGGAATCGAGAGACCCAGTACTTC
CASSQESSGNRETQYF
>TRBD1|.|TRBV18|TRBJ1-5
TGTGCCAGCTCACCAGAGCAGGGGGGTCAGCCCCAGCATTTT
CASSPEQGGQPQHF
>TRBD2|.|TRBV5-4|TRBJ2-7
TGTGCCAGCAGCTTGGAAGCGGGAGGGGTCGAGCAGTACTTC
CASSLEAGGVEQYF
>.|.|TRBV20-1|TRBJ2-7
TGCAGTGCAAGACTAACCTACGAGCAGTACTTC
CSARLTYEQYF
>.|.|TRBV30|TRBJ2-5
TGTGCCTGGAGTGAACCGCAGACCCAGTACTTC
CAWSEPQTQYF
>TRBD2|.|TRBV25-1|TRBJ2-3
TGTGCCAGCAGACTAGCGGGAGCCGATACGCAGTATTTT
CASRLAGADTQYF
>.|.|TRBV2|TRBJ2-7
TGTGCCAGCAGGGGATCAATTCATTATCTGGCCTACGAGCAGTACTTC
CASRGSIHYLAYEQYF
>TRBD1|.|TRBV30|TRBJ1-5
TGTGCCTGGGGGCGGGGACAGGACAATCAGCCCCAGCATTTT
CAWGRGQDNQPQHF
>.|.|TRBV18|TRBJ2-2
TGTGCCAGCGCCGATCGGTGGGGCACCGGGGAGCTGTTTTTT
CASADRWGTGELFF
>.|.|TRBV25-1|TRBJ1-2
TGTGCCAGCATGTCAGGGTTCGATGGCTACACCTTC
CASMSGFDGYTF
>.|.|TRBV2|TRBJ2-7
TGTGCCAGCAGCACGACCCGCTACGAGCAGTACTTC
CASSTTRYEQYF
>TRBD1|.|TRBV30|TRBJ1-2
TGTGCCACCTCCCGGGACAGGGGGCAGGGCTACACCTTC
CATSRDRGQGYTF
>.|.|TRBV28|TRBJ2-2
TGTGCCAGCAGTTTGGGGGGAGTGGACACCGGGGAGCTGTTTTTT
CASSLGGVDTGELFF
>TRBD1|.|TRBV7-9|TRBJ2-5
TGTGCCAGCAGCCAGGGACAGCCTCCAGAGACCCAGTACTTC
CASSQGQPPETQYF
>.|.|TRBV30|TRBJ2-7
TGTGCCTGGAGTGCCGGGACTTTCCTTGAGCAGTACTTC
CAWSAGTFLEQYF
>TRBD2|.|TRBV6-5|TRBJ2-7
TGTGCCAGCAGGGGACTATACGAGCAGTACTTC
CASRGLYEQYF
>TRBD2|few|TRBV28|TRBJ2-5
TGTGCCAGCAGTGATCATAGCGGGCTGCTCGCGGCCCAGTACTTC
CASSDHSGLLAAQYF
>TRBD1|few|TRBV19|TRBJ1-1
TGTGCCAGTAGTGGCCCAGGGACAGAGGGCACTGAAGCTTTCTTT
CASSGPGTEGTEAFF
>.|.|TRBV5-1|TRBJ2-3
TGCGCCAGCAGCTTAACAGGCGCGGATACGCAGTATTTT
CASSLTGADTQYF
>.|.|TRBV29-1|TRBJ2-7
TGCAGCGTTGCTAAGGGCATAACCTACGAGCAGTACTTC
CSVAKGITYEQYF
>.|.|TRBV2|TRBJ1-1
TGTGCCAGCAGGTTTATGGACGGGAACACTGAAGCTTTCTTT
CASRFMDGNTEAFF
>TRBD1|few|TRBV19|TRBJ2-5
TGTGCCAGTAGTATAGGACAGGGAGTCGGAGAGACCCAGTACTTC
CASSIGQGVGETQYF
>.|.|TRBV18|TRBJ2-5
TGTGCCAGCTCACCATTACAGACCCAAGAGACCCAGTACTTC
CASSPLQTQETQYF
>.|few|TRBV29-1|TRBJ2-5
TGCAGCGGGGGGGCGCTCGGAGGGCCGGAGACCCAGTACTTC
CSGGALGGPETQYF
>.|.|TRBV29-1|TRBJ2-7
TGCAGCGCTTTGGGTTCTATCTACGAGCAGTACTTC
CSALGSIYEQYF
>.|few|TRBV28|TRBJ2-7
TGTGCCAGCCGACCGACCCCGGGGGACGAGCAGTACTTC
CASRPTPGDEQYF
>.|few|TRBV5-1|TRBJ2-7
TGCGCCAGCACCTCAGTCTACGAGCAGTACTTC
CASTSVYEQYF
>TRBD2|.|TRBV19|TRBJ2-7
TGTGCCAGTAGTATCTCCACTAGCGGTAGACCCTACGAGCAGTACTTC
CASSISTSGRPYEQYF
>TRBD2|few|TRBV19|TRBJ2-3
TGTGCCAGTAGGCTCATGGGAGGGGGCACAGATACGCAGTATTTT
CASRLMGGGTDTQYF
>TRBD2|.|TRBV9|TRBJ2-3
TGTGCCAGCAGCGCGATAGCGGGACTACCCACAGATACGCAGTATTTT
CASSAIAGLPTDTQYF
>.|.|TRBV30|TRBJ1-1
TGTGCCTGGAGTGTACGTGGGAACACTGAAGCTTTCTTT
CAWSVRGNTEAFF
>TRBD1|.|TRBV5-1|TRBJ1-1
TGCGCCAGCACCGGGACAGCGAACACTGAAGCTTTCTTT
CASTGTANTEAFF
>.|few|TRBV19|TRBJ2-7
TGTGCCAGCAGCTCCCAAGGCCCAACCTACGAGCAGTACTTC
CASSSQGPTYEQYF
>.|.|TRBV30|TRBJ1-5
TGTGCCTGGAGTGTAAGGGGGAATCAGCCCCAGCATTTT
CAWSVRGNQPQHF
>.|.|TRBV6-5|TRBJ2-7
TGTGCCAGCAGTTACTCGACACCAGACTACGAGCAGTACTTC
CASSYSTPDYEQYF
>TRBD1|.|TRBV5-6|TRBJ1-5
TGTGCCAGCAGCTTGACGGGAAACAGGGGCCATCAGCCCCAGCATTTT
CASSLTGNRGHQPQHF
>.|few|TRBV5-1|TRBJ2-5
TGCGCCAGCAGCCCCGGGGATACAGGGACCCAGTACTTC
CASSPGDTGTQYF
>.|.|TRBV5-1|TRBJ2-2
TGCGCCAGCAGCTTGGGTCAGGGAACCGGGGAGCTGTTTTTT
CASSLGQGTGELFF
>TRBD1|.|TRBV28|TRBJ1-5
TGTGCCAGCAGTTCGTCGGGACAGGGGCACAATCAGCCCCAGCATTTT
CASSSSGQGHNQPQHF
>TRBD2|.|TRBV15|TRBJ2-1
TGTGCCACCAGCAGGGTACTAGCGGGAGTCCGCAATGAGCAGTTCTTC
CATSRVLAGVRNEQFF
>TRBD2|.|TRBV29-1|TRBJ2-2
TGCAGCGTTGAAGCCGTAGGACTAGGGGCCGGGGAGCTGTTTTTT
CSVEAVGLGAGELFF